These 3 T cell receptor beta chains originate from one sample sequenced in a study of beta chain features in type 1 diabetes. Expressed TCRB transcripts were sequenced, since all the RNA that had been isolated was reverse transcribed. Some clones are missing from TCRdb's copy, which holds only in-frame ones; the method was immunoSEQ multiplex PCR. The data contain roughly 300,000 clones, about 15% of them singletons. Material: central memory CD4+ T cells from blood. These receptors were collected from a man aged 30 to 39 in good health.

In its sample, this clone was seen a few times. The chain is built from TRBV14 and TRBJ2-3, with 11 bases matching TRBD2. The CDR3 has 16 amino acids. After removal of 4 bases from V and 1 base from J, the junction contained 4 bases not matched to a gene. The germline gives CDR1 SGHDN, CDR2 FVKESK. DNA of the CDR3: TGTGCCAGCAGCCCCCTGACTAGCGGGGGCACAGATACGCAGTATTTT. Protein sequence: CASSPLTSGGTDTQYF.

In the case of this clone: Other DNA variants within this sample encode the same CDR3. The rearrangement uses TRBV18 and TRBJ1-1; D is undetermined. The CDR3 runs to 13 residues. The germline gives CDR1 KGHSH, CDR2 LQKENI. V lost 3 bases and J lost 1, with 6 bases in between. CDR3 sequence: CASSPNTNTEAFF. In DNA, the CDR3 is TGTGCCAGCTCACCCAACACGAACACTGAAGCTTTCTTT.

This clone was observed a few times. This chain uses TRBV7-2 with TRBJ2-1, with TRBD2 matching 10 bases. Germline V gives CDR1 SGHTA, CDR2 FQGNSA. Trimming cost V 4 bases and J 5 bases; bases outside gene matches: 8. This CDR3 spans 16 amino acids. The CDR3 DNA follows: TGTGCCAGCAGCTCCCGCCGGACTAGCGGTGACAATGAGCAGTTCTTC. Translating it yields CASSSRRTSGDNEQFF.